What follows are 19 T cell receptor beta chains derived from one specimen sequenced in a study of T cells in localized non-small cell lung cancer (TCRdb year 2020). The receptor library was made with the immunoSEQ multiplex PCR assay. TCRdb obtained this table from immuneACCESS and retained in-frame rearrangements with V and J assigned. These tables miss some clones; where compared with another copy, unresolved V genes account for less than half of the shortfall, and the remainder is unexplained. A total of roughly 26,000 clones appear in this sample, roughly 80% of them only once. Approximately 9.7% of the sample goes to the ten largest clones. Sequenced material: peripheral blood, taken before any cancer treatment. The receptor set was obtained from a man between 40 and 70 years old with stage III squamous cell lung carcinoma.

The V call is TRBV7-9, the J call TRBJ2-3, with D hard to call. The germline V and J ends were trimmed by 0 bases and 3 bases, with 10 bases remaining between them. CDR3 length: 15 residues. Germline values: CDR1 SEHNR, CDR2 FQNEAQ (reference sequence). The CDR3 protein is CASSLAILPTDTQYF. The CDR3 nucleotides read TGTGCCAGCAGCTTAGCAATCCTCCCAACAGATACGCAGTATTTT.

The CDR3 nucleotides read TGTGCCAGCAGTTTCACCGGGACAGGACCCTACGAGCAGTACTTC. It specifies CASSFTGTGPYEQYF. The chain uses TRBV27 and TRBJ2-7; 8 nucleotides line up with TRBD1. Germline V gene sequence: CDR1 MNHEY, CDR2 SMNVEV (reference sequence). The CDR3 is 15 residues long. J was trimmed by 2 bases and V by 3 bases; bases with no gene match: 6.

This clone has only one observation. CDR3 amino acids: CASSEAGVRNEQFF. In DNA form, the CDR3 reads TGCGCCAGCAGTGAAGCCGGAGTAAGGAATGAGCAGTTCTTC. J is TRBJ2-1 and V is TRBV10-1, with D unresolved. The CDR3 contains 14 residues. Germline CDR1 reads WNHNN; CDR2 reads SYGVQD (reference sequence). The V end was cut by 3 bases, the J end by 7 bases, with 13 bases between.

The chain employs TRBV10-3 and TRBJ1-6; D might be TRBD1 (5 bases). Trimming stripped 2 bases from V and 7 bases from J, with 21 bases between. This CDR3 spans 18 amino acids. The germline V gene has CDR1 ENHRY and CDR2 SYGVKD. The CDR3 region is CAISERKTQGIGNSPLHF. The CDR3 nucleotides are TGTGCCATCAGTGAGAGGAAGACCCAGGGAATAGGGAATTCACCCCTCCACTTT.

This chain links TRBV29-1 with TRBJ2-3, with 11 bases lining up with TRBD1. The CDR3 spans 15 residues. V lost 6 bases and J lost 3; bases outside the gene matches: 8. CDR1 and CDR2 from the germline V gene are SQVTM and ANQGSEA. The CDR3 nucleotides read TGCAGCGTCGCTCGGACAGGGGGCGAAACAGATACGCAGTATTTT. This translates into CSVARTGGETDTQYF.

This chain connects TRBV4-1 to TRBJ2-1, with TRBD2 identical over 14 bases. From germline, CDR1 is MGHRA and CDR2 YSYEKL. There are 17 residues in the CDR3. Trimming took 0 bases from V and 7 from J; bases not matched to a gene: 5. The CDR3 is CASSQEATSGGANEQFF. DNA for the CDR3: TGCGCCAGCAGCCAAGAGGCGACTAGCGGGGGGGCTAATGAGCAGTTCTTC.

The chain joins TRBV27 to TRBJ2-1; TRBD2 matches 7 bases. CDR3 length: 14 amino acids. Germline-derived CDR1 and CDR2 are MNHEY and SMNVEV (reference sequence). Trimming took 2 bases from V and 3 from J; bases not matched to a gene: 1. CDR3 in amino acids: CASSLGGSYNEQFF. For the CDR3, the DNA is TGTGCCAGCAGTTTAGGCGGGAGCTACAATGAGCAGTTCTTC.

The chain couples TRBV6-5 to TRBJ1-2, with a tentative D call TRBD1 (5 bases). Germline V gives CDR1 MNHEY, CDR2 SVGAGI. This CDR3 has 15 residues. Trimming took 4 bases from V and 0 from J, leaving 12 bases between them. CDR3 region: CASSFGRGTNYGYTF. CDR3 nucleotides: TGTGCCAGCAGTTTCGGTCGGGGGACTAACTATGGCTACACCTTC.

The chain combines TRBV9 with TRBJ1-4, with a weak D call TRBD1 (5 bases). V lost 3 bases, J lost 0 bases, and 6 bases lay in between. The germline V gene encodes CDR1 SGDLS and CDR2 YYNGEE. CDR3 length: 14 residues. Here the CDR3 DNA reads TGTGCCAGCAGCGGGACAACAACTAATGAAAAACTGTTTTTT. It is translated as CASSGTTTNEKLFF. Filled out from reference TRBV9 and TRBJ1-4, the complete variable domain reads DSGVTQTPKHLITATGQRVTLRCSPRSGDLSVYWYQQSLDQGLQFLIQYYNGEERAKGNILERFSAQQFPDLHSELNLSSLELGDSALYFCASSGTTTNEKLFFGSGTQLSVL.

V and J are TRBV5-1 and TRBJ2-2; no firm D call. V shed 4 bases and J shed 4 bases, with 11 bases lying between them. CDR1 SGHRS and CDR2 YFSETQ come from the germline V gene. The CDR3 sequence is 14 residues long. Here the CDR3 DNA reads TGCGCCAGCAGCGGGCAGGATTCCACCGGGGAGCTGTTTTTT. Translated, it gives CASSGQDSTGELFF.

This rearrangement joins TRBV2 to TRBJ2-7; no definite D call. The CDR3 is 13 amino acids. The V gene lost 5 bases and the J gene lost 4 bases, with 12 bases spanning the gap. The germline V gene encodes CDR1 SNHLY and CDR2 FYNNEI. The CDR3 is CASSRQVVYEQYV. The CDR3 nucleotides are TGTGCCAGCAGTCGTCAGGTAGTATACGAGCAGTACGTC.

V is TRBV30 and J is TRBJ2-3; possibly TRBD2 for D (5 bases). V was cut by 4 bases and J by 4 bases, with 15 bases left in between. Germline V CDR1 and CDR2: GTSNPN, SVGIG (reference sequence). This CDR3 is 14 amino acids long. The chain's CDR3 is CAWTAGLSADTQYF. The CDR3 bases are TGTGCCTGGACGGCCGGACTTAGCGCAGATACGCAGTATTTT.

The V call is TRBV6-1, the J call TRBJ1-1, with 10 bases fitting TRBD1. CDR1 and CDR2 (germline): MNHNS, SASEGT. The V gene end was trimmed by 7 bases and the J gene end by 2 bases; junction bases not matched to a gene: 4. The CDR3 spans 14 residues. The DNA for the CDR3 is TGTGCCAGCATTCGGGACAGGGGTAACACTGAAGCTTTCTTT. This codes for CASIRDRGNTEAFF.

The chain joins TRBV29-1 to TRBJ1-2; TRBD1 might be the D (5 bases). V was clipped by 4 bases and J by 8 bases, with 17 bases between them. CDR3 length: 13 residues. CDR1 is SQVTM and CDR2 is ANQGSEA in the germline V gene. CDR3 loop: CSVGDSKGDGYTF. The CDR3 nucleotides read TGCAGCGTTGGGGACTCTAAAGGGGACGGCTACACCTTC.

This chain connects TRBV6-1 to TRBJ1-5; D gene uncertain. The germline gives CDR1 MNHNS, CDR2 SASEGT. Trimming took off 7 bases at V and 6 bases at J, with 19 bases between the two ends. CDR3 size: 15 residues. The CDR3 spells CASTPTSGSGQPQHF. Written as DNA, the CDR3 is TGTGCCAGCACCCCTACGTCAGGTTCGGGTCAGCCCCAGCATTTT.

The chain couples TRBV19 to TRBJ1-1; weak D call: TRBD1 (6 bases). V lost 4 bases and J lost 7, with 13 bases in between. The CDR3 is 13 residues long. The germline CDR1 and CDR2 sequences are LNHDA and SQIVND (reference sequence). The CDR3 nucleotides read TGTGCCAGTAGTACCCAGGGGAGAGGTGAAGCTTTCTTT. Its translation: CASSTQGRGEAFF.

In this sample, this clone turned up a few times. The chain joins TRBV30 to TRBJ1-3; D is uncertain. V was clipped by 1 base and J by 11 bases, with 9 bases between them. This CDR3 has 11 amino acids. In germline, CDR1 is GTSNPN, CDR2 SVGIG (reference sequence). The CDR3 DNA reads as TGTGCCTGGAGTGATATGTGGGCCATATATTTT. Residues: CAWSDMWAIYF.

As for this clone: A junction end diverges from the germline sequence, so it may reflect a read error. The CDR3 reads CASSIGLADSYEQYF. The DNA for the CDR3 is TGTGCCAGTAGCATAGGGCTAGCCGATTCCTACGAGCAGTACTTC. The chain carries TRBV19 and TRBJ2-7; maybe TRBD2 (5 bases). The CDR3 sequence is 15 residues long. Germline CDR1 and CDR2: LNHDA and SQIVND (reference sequence). Full variable domain (rest looked up from reference TRBV19 and TRBJ2-7): DGGITQSPKYLFRKEGQNVTLSCEQNLNHDAMYWYRQDPGQGLRLIYYSQIVNDFQKGDIAEGYSVSREKKESFPLTVTSAQKNPTAFYLCASSIGLADSYEQYFGPGTRLTVT.

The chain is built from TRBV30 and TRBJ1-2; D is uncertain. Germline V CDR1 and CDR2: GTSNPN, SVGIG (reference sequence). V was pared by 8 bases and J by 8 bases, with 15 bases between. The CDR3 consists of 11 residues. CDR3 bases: TGTGCCGGGGAAGGGTTTCGGGGCTACACCTTC. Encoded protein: CAGEGFRGYTF.